This paragraph reports one T cell receptor beta chain. This clone was observed at least ten times. Its antigen is currently not known. No much larger clonotype is one base removed from it; base qualities were not supplied. The sample originates from a study of metastatic and nonmetastatic thyroid tumors (dated by TCRdb to 2019 to 2021). Regarding the research as a whole: For patients with malignant and with benign thyroid disease, the researchers compared repertoires between peripheral blood samples and tumor or nodule tissue samples.

The library relied on PCR. Sequenced on an Illumina HiSeq 4000. High-throughput sequencing was used to profile the CDR3 region of the TCR beta-chain in every patient. The paper's processing steps were these. Drawing on CDR3 differences between clinicopathological groups, the researchers built a classifier meant to tell apart patients with distant-metastatic papillary thyroid cancer. Repertoire diversity was assessed with the Shannon index, and tumor-blood repertoire similarity with the Morisita-Horn index. TCRdb reprocessing: public reads trimmed at Q25 with fastp, clones called with MiXCR, in-frame beta chains kept. The V and J calls and clone size are TCRdb's, not the authors'. The sample contains around 34,000 clones, approximately 30% of them found a single time. The ten largest clones capture 7.8% of the sample. Before undergoing thyroid surgery, none of the patients had been given any kind of treatment. Using T-cell receptor beta sequencing, the study looked back at clinical samples from patients collected from about 2011 to 2018.

Points the paper makes about the study in general: In both blood and tumor samples, TCR beta diversity was reported to be significantly higher in malignant tumors than in benign nodules.

Inclusive of the bounding cysteine and phenylalanine, the CDR3 is 12 residues long. Only the CDR3 region is kept as DNA, spanning 36 bases read in frame from base 1. The germline V gene (reference sequence) provides CDR1 SGHAT and CDR2 FQDESV. The junction shows trimming of 3 bases on V and 14 bases on J, plus 16 bases between the germline ends. The TCR sequence derives from a female donor with papillary thyroid cancer or a benign thyroid nodule (not recorded which). Some clones in this sample may be carry-over from other donors' samples. Sequenced: blood. The V and J genes are TRBV11-1 and TRBJ1-2; the D gene is not confidently resolved. The CDR3 region has the sequence CASSFGLMAPTF. The DNA sequence reads TGTGCCAGCAGCTTCGGGCTTATGGCCCCAACCTTC.